This is a list of T cell receptor beta chains from one sample in a study of post-analysis software for immune sequencing data. TCRdb reprocessed the PCR reads via MiXCR and lists one record per CDR3 protein. The sample shows around 400,000 distinct CDR3 sequences, more than 30% of them seen only once. The sequenced sample consisted of blood. These receptors were taken from a girl aged 2-10 years with multiple sclerosis. Both conserved end residues are part of each CDR3. A D gene is named only where the DNA matches it firmly. Some rows have no size entry. The others give once, few or many, or a class for an expanded clone.

d_gene,abundance,v_gene,j_gene,CDR3nt,CDR3aa
NA,NA,TRBV7-2,TRBJ1-5,TGTGCCAGCAGGGGGGGGGCAAATCAGCCCCAGCATTTT,CASRGGANQPQHF
TRBD1,NA,TRBV29-1,TRBJ1-1,TGCAGCGTATCGGACAGGCTGAACACTGAAGCTTTCTTT,CSVSDRLNTEAFF
TRBD1,NA,TRBV20-1,TRBJ2-3,TGCAGTGCTCCCGGGACAGGGTGGCAGGCAGATACGCAGTATTTT,CSAPGTGWQADTQYF
TRBD2,NA,TRBV29-1,TRBJ2-5,TGCAGCGTTGGGGCGTTGGGAATGACTAGCTCGATGTACTTC,CSVGALGMTSSMYF
NA,few,TRBV12-3/TRBV12-4,TRBJ1-2,TGTGCCAGCAGTGAGCCCGGACGGAACTATGGCTACACCTTC,CASSEPGRNYGYTF
NA,many,TRBV9,TRBJ1-2,TGTGCCAGCAGCGTAGCGCCCGATGACTATGGCTACACCTTC,CASSVAPDDYGYTF
TRBD2,NA,TRBV6-2/TRBV6-3,TRBJ2-5,TGTGCCAGCAGGAGACTAGCGGGAGACACGGAGGACCAGTACTTC,CASRRLAGDTEDQYF
TRBD1,NA,TRBV3-1,TRBJ2-5,TGTGCCAGCAGCCAAGGAAGGGGGCTGTTGGAGACCCAGTACTTC,CASSQGRGLLETQYF
TRBD2,once,TRBV4-2,TRBJ2-1,TGTGCCAGCAGCCAAGATGCCGGGGGGGATCACAATGAGCAGTTCTTC,CASSQDAGGDHNEQFF
TRBD1,NA,TRBV29-1,TRBJ1-2,TGCAGCGTCGAGGGGGACAGGGGGCCCTATGGCTACACCTTC,CSVEGDRGPYGYTF
NA,NA,TRBV7-2,TRBJ2-7,TGTGCCAGCAGCCCCGTACTGGGACCCGGCTACGAGCAGTACTTC,CASSPVLGPGYEQYF
TRBD1,NA,TRBV5-1,TRBJ2-7,TGCGCCAGCAGTCGGGACAGAGGGCACGAGCAGTACTTC,CASSRDRGHEQYF
NA,NA,TRBV24-1,TRBJ2-3,TGTGCCACCAGTGAGGGCGTCCCTCCCAGCACAGATACGCAGTATTTT,CATSEGVPPSTDTQYF
TRBD1,NA,TRBV29-1,TRBJ2-4,TGCAGCGTTGGTGCCCTGGGACAGCTAAACATTCAGTACTTC,CSVGALGQLNIQYF
TRBD2,once,TRBV3-1,TRBJ2-5,TGTGCCAGCAGTCTAAACGGGGGGCAGTACTTC,CASSLNGGQYF
NA,NA,TRBV15,TRBJ2-1,TGTGCCACCAGCAGAGATCGGGGTGCCCCCTACAATGAGCAGTTCTTC,CATSRDRGAPYNEQFF
NA,NA,TRBV6-5,TRBJ2-3,TGTGCCAGCAGTTATGGGGGCTCGGGTACGCAGTATTTT,CASSYGGSGTQYF
TRBD1,few,TRBV20-1,TRBJ1-2,TGCAGTGCTAGAGTTACCGGGACAGGGGTTGGCTACACCTTC,CSARVTGTGVGYTF
NA,NA,TRBV5-6,TRBJ2-7,TGTGCCAGTGGTCTGGCAGGTTATTCCTACGAGCAGTACTTC,CASGLAGYSYEQYF
NA,few,TRBV7-6,TRBJ2-1,TGTGCCAGCAGCTTATCCCAGGGGATTCCATCCTACAATGAGCAGTTCTTC,CASSLSQGIPSYNEQFF
NA,many,TRBV5-1,TRBJ2-1,TGCGCCAGCAGCCAAGGTTACAATGAGCAGTTCTTC,CASSQGYNEQFF
NA,NA,TRBV12-3/TRBV12-4,TRBJ2-7,TGTGCCAGCAGCGGGGAGGGGGACGAGCAGTACTTC,CASSGEGDEQYF
TRBD1,once,TRBV4-3,TRBJ2-6,TGCGCCAGCAGCCGGGACAGGGTTAGCGTCCTGACTTTC,CASSRDRVSVLTF
NA,NA,TRBV7-9,TRBJ1-2,TGTGCCAGCAGCTTAGCAGCCTTCTATGGCTACACCTTC,CASSLAAFYGYTF
TRBD2,NA,TRBV6-2/TRBV6-3,TRBJ2-7,TGTGCCAGCGGACCTGACGGACTAGCGGGATGCTACGAGCAGTACTTC,CASGPDGLAGCYEQYF
NA,NA,TRBV4-1,TRBJ1-1,TGCGCCAGCAGCCAAGTTCTGAAGGGCCACACTGAAGCTTTCTTT,CASSQVLKGHTEAFF
TRBD1,NA,TRBV28,TRBJ2-6,TGTGCCAGCAGCACTGTCCTGGCCAGGGGGCAAAGTGGGGCCAACGTCCTGACTTTC,CASSTVLARGQSGANVLTF
TRBD1,NA,TRBV7-2,TRBJ1-1,TGTGCCAGCAGCGCCCAGGGGGGTAAGACTGAAGCTTTCTTT,CASSAQGGKTEAFF
NA,few,TRBV20-1,TRBJ2-1,TGCAGTGCTAGCGGGGGGCTCGGTTTGGGGCACAATGAGCAGTTCTTC,CSASGGLGLGHNEQFF
TRBD1,few,TRBV7-2,TRBJ1-2,TGTGCCAGCAGCTTACCCCCTTTAGGAGGGGGCAATGGCTACACCTTC,CASSLPPLGGGNGYTF
NA,few,TRBV20-1,TRBJ2-5,TGCAGTGCCTTCGCCGGGATTGAAGAGACCCAGTACTTC,CSAFAGIEETQYF
TRBD1,NA,TRBV20-1,TRBJ1-5,TGCAGTGCTAGAGGGGCGCCCCAGGGGGGGTATAGCAATCAGCCCCAGCATTTT,CSARGAPQGGYSNQPQHF
TRBD1,NA,TRBV20-1,TRBJ1-2,TGCAGTGCCACAGGGGACTATGGCTACACCTTC,CSATGDYGYTF
NA,few,TRBV6-5,TRBJ1-6,TGTGCCAGCAGGGGAGGGGGTTACTCCTATAATTCACCCCTCCACTTT,CASRGGGYSYNSPLHF
NA,NA,TRBV3-1,TRBJ2-7,TGTGCCAGCAGCCGAAGGAGTGGGAGCTCCTACGAGCAGTACTTC,CASSRRSGSSYEQYF
NA,few,TRBV20-1,TRBJ2-1,TGCAGTGCTAGAGTGGTCAGTCGGACTTACAATGAGCAGTTCTTC,CSARVVSRTYNEQFF
TRBD1,NA,TRBV3-1,TRBJ2-7,TGTGCCAGCAGCGCCCGACAGGGATTGAGCGGCTACGAGCAGTACTTC,CASSARQGLSGYEQYF
NA,NA,TRBV12-3/TRBV12-4,TRBJ1-5,TGTGCCAGCAAAAGAGGCACTCAGCCCCAGCATTTT,CASKRGTQPQHF
NA,NA,TRBV12-3/TRBV12-4,TRBJ1-2,TGTGCCAGCAGTTTGACCGGTCTGGGCTACACCTTC,CASSLTGLGYTF
NA,NA,TRBV7-9,TRBJ1-2,TGTGCCAGCAGCCAACAGGTGAACTATGGCTACACCTTC,CASSQQVNYGYTF
TRBD1,once,TRBV7-9,TRBJ2-1,TGTGCCAGCAGCTTAGGCACAGGGGTTGCGTACAATGAGCAGTTCTTC,CASSLGTGVAYNEQFF
NA,NA,TRBV29-1,TRBJ2-2,TGCAGCGTTCGTAAGAACACCGGGGAGCTGTTTTTT,CSVRKNTGELFF
TRBD1,few,TRBV4-1,TRBJ2-5,TGCGCCAGCAGCCAAGATCAGGACAGGGTCAGGACCCAGTACTTC,CASSQDQDRVRTQYF
NA,few,TRBV4-3,TRBJ2-1,TGCGCCAGCAGCCAAGAAAGGACCGGCCCCGGGATTGGCTACAATGAGCAGTTCTTC,CASSQERTGPGIGYNEQFF
NA,NA,TRBV9,TRBJ1-2,TGTGCCAGCAGCGTAGGCGGTGCTAACTATGGCTACACCTTC,CASSVGGANYGYTF
NA,few,TRBV10-3,TRBJ2-3,TGTGCCATCAGTGATAGGAGGGGTACGCAGTATTTT,CAISDRRGTQYF
TRBD1,NA,TRBV15,TRBJ2-7,TGTGCCACCAGCAGGGACAGGGGTTCCTACGAGCAGTACTTC,CATSRDRGSYEQYF
NA,few,TRBV6-2/TRBV6-3,TRBJ2-3,TGTGCCAGCAGTTACTCGAGGATGGGAGAGTCACTCATGTATTTT,CASSYSRMGESLMYF
TRBD1,NA,TRBV12-3/TRBV12-4,TRBJ1-1,TGTGCCAGCAGTGACGGACAGGGGGCGAGGCCCATGGGCACTGAAGCTTTCTTT,CASSDGQGARPMGTEAFF
TRBD2,few,TRBV7-6,TRBJ2-3,TGTGCCAGCAGCTTAGAGCCTAGCGGGACGACAGATACGCAGTATTTT,CASSLEPSGTTDTQYF
NA,NA,TRBV10-3,TRBJ1-4,TGTGCCATCAGCCAGGACGTGACTAATGAAAAACTGTTTTTT,CAISQDVTNEKLFF
NA,few,TRBV25-1,TRBJ2-5,TGTGCCAGCAGTGAATTAGGGGCGGGTACCTCCCAAGAGACCCAGTACTTC,CASSELGAGTSQETQYF
TRBD1,NA,TRBV6-2/TRBV6-3,TRBJ2-4,TGTGCCAGTCGTGGGACAGTACTAGCCAAAAACATTCAGTACTTC,CASRGTVLAKNIQYF
NA,NA,TRBV6-4,TRBJ1-1,TGCCCCTTGGGCCGGCGGGTATACACTGAAGCTTTCTTT,CPLGRRVYTEAFF
NA,NA,TRBV2,TRBJ1-5,TGTGCCAGCAGGGTGACAGGCCGCAATCAGCCCCAGCATTTT,CASRVTGRNQPQHF
NA,few,TRBV7-8,TRBJ1-2,TGTGCCAGCAGCTTAGAGTTTCCTTATGGCTACACCTTC,CASSLEFPYGYTF
NA,few,TRBV20-1,TRBJ2-5,TGCAGTGCGATCCTCGGGGGGCCCAAAGAGACCCAGTACTTC,CSAILGGPKETQYF
TRBD1,NA,TRBV20-1,TRBJ2-7,TGCAGTGCTAGAGACGGGACAGGGAAGTACGAGCAGTACTTC,CSARDGTGKYEQYF
NA,few,TRBV24-1,TRBJ2-1,TGTGCCACCAGTGACCCTCTCCCGACAGGCAGCTCCTACAATGAGCAGTTCTTC,CATSDPLPTGSSYNEQFF
NA,NA,TRBV20-1,TRBJ2-5,TGCAGTGCTAGAGTAGTTGGTACAGGGACTACGAAGGTGCAGTACTTC,CSARVVGTGTTKVQYF